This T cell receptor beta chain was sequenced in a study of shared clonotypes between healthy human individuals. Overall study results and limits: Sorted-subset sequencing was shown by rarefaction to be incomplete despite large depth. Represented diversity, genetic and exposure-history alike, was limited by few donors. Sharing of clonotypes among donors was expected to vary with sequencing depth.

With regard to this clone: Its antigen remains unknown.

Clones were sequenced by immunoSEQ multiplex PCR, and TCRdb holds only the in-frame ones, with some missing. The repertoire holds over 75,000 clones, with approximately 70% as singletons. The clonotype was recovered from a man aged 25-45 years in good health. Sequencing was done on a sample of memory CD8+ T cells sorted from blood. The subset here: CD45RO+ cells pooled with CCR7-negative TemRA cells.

The DNA for the CDR3 is TGCAGCGTTCCCGGGACTACCTACAATGAGCAGTTCTTC. Translating it yields CSVPGTTYNEQFF. This chain connects TRBV29-1 to TRBJ2-1; 7 nucleotides agree with TRBD2. Germline loops: CDR1 SQVTM, CDR2 ANQGSEA. The CDR3 loop spans 13 amino acids. V trimming: 5 bases; J trimming: 2 bases; junction bases outside the gene matches: 3.